Sequencing of this TCR beta chain was carried out in a study of blood T cell repertoires in COVID-19. Study in general: The United States, Italy and Spain provided the acute and convalescent COVID-19 samples. Sources were T cells, B-cell-depleted T cells, or PBMCs; the material itself was cDNA or gDNA.

Under the authors' procedure: Nucleated cell number was recorded as an estimate derived from reference gene primer amplification. Profiled with immunoSEQ multiplex PCR; TCRdb holds only in-frame clones, not every one. V and J calls and clone size follow that table, whereas D and trimming were derived from the DNA. The sample shows tens of thousands of clones, almost 85% of them seen only once. A single count supports this clone. This clonotype was sampled from a human donor in a cohort sampled during active COVID-19. Material for sequencing was peripheral blood.

The CDR3 region has the DNA TGTGCCAGCAGCGTAACCCCGTCACTAGGACCGTTCTTC. Its protein is CASSVTPSLGPFF. The gene calls are TRBV9 and TRBJ2-1; D may be TRBD2 (5 bases). V was pared by 1 base and J by 15 bases, with 17 bases between. Germline CDR1 SGDLS, CDR2 YYNGEE. The CDR3 runs to 13 residues.